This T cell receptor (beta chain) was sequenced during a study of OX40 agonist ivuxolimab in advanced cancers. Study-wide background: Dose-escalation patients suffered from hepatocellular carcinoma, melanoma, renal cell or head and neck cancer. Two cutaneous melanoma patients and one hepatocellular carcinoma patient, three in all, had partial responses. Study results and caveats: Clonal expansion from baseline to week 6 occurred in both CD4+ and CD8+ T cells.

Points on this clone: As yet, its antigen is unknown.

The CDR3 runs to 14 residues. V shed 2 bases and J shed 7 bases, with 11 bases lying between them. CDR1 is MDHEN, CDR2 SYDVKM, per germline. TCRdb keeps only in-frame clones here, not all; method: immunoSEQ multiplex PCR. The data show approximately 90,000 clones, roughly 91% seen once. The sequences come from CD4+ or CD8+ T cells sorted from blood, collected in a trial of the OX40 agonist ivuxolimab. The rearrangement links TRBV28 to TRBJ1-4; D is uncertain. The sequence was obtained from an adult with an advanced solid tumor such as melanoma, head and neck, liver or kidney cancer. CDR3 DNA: TGTGCCAGCAGTTTAGGTGGGCGCCGTGAAAAACTGTTTTTT. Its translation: CASSLGGRREKLFF.